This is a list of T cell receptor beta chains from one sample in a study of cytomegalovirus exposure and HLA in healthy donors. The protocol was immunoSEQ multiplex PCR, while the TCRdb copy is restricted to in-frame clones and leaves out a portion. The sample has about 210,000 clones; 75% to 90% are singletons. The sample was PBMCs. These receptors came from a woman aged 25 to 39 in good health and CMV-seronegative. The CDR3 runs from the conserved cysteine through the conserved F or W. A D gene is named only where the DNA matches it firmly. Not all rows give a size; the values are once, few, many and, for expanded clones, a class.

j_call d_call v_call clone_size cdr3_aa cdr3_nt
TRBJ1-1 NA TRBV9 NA CASSVGSGGNTEAFF TGTGCCAGCAGCGTAGGGTCCGGAGGGAACACTGAAGCTTTCTTT
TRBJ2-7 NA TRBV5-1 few CASSLEAEEGIWYF TGCGCCAGCAGCTTAGAAGCTGAAGAGGGTATATGGTACTTC
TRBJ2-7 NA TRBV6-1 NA CAIRTAGNYEQYF TGTGCCATCAGGACCGCCGGGAACTACGAGCAGTACTTC
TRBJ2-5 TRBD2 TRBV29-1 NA CSGGRAETQYF TGCAGCGGCGGGAGAGCTGAGACCCAGTACTTC
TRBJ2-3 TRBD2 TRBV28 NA CASSQQLAGAAYTQYF TGTGCCAGCAGCCAGCAACTAGCGGGGGCTGCATATACGCAGTATTTT
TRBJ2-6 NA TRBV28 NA CASSPQTTGANVLTF TGTGCCAGCAGTCCTCAGACAACTGGGGCCAACGTCCTGACTTTC
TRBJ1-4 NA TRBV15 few CATSRDGRSNEKLFF TGTGCCACCAGCAGAGATGGAAGGAGTAATGAAAAACTGTTTTTT
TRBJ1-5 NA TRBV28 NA CASSSARARSQPQHF TGTGCCAGCAGTTCTGCGAGGGCTCGTAGTCAGCCCCAGCATTTT
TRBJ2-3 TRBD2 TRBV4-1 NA CASSQDATSYTDTQYF TGCGCCAGCAGCCAAGATGCGACTAGCTACACAGATACGCAGTATTTT
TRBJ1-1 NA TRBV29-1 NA CSVSTAVNTEAFF TGCAGCGTTTCGACAGCAGTGAACACTGAAGCTTTCTTT
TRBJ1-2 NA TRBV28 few CASRTLYGYTF TGTGCCAGCAGGACTCTCTATGGCTACACCTTC
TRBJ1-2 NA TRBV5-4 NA CASSLTRGGYGYTF TGTGCCAGCAGCCTGACGCGGGGAGGCTATGGCTACACCTTC